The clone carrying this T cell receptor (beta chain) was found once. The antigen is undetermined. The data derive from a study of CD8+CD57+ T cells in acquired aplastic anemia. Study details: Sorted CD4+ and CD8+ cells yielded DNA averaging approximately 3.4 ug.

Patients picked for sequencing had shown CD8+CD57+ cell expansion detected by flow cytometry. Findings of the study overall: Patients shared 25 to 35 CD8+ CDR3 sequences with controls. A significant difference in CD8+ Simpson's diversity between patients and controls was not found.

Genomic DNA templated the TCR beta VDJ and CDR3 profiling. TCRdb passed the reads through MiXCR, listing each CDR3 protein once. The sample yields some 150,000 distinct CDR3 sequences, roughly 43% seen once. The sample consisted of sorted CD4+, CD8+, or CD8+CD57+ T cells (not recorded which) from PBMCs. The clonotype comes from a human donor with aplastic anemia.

The CDR3 sequence: CATSDFREGEQFF. The CDR3, as DNA: TGTGCCACCAGTGACTTCAGGGAGGGTGAGCAGTTCTTC. The chain is built from TRBV24-1 and TRBJ2-1; 7 positions match TRBD2. This CDR3 has 13 residues. With 4 bases clipped from V and 9 bases from J, the junction kept 5 bases outside the gene matches. Germline lookup yields CDR1 KGHDR and CDR2 SFDVKD.